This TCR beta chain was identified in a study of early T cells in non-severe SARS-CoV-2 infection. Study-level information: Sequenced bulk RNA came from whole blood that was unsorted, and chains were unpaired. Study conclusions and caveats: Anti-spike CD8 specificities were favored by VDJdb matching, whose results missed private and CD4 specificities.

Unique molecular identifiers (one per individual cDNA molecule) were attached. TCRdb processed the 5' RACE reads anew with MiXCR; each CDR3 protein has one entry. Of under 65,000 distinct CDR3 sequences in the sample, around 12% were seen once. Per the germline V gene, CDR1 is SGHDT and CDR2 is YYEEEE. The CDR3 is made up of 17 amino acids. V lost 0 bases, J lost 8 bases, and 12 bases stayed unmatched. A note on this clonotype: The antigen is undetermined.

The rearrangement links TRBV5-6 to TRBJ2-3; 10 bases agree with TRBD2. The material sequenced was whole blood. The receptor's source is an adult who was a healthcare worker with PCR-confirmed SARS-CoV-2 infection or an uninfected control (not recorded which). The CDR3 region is CASSLEGLAGAGGTQYF. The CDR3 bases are TGTGCCAGCAGCTTGGAGGGCCTAGCGGGAGCAGGGGGTACGCAGTATTTT.